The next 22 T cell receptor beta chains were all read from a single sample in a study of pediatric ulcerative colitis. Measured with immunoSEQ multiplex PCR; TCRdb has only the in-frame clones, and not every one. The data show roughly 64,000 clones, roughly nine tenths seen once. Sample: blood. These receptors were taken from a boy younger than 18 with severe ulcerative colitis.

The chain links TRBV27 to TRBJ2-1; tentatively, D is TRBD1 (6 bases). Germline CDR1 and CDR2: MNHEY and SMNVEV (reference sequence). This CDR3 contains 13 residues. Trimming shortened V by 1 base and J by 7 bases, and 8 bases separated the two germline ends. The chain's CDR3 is CASSLYRANEQFF. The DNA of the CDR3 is TGTGCCAGCAGTTTATACAGGGCAAATGAGCAGTTCTTC.

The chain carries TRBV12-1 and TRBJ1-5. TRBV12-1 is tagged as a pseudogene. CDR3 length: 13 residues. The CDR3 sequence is CASSRLPNQPQHF. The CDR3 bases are TGTGCCAGCAGCCGGTTGCCTAATCAGCCCCAGCATTTT.

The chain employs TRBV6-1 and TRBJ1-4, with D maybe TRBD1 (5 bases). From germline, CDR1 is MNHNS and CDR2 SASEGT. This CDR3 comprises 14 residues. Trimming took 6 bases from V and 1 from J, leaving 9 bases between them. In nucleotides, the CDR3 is TGTGCCAGCAGAAGACAGTTAACTAATGAAAAACTGTTTTTT. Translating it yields CASRRQLTNEKLFF.

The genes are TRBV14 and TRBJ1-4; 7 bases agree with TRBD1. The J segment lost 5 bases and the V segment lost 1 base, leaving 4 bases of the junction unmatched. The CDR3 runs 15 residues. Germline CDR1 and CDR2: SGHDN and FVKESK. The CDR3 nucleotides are TGTGCCAGCAGCCAAGTTGCAGGGGGAAATGAAAAACTGTTTTTT. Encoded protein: CASSQVAGGNEKLFF.

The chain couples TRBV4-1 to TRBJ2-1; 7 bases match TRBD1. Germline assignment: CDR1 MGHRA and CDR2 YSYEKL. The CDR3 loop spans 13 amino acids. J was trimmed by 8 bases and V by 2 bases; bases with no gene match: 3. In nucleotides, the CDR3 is TGCGCCAGCAGCCAAAGGGGGCATGATGAGCAGTTCTTC. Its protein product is CASSQRGHDEQFF.

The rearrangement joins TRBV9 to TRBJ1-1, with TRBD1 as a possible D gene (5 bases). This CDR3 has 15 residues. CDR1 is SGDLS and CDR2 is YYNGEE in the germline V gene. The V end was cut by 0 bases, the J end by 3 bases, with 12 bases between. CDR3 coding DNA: TGTGCCAGCAGCGTAGATGACCGGGGCTACACTGAAGCTTTCTTT. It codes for CASSVDDRGYTEAFF.

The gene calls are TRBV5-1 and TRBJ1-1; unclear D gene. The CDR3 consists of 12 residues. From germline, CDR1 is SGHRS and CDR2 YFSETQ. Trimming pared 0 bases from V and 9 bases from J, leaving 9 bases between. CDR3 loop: CASSLEAGKAFF. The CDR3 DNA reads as TGCGCCAGCAGCTTGGAGGCGGGGAAAGCTTTCTTT.

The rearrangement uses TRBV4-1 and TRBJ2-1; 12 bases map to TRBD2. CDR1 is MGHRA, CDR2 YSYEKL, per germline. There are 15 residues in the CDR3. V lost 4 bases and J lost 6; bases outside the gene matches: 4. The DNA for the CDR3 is TGCGCCAGCAGCCTGACTAGCGGGAGCGCCAATGAGCAGTTCTTC. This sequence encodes CASSLTSGSANEQFF.

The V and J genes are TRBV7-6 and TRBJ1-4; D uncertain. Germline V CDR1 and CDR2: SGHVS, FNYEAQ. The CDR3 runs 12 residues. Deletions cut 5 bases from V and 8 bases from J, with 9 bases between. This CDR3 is CASSPHGEKLFF. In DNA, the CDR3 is TGTGCCAGCAGCCCCCATGGGGAAAAACTGTTTTTT. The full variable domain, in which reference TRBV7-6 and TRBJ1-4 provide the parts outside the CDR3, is GAGVSQSPRYKVTKRGQDVALRCDPISGHVSLYWYRQALGQGPEFLTYFNYEAQQDKSGLPNDRFSAERPEGSISTLTIQRTEQRDSAMYRCASSPHGEKLFFGSGTQLSVL.

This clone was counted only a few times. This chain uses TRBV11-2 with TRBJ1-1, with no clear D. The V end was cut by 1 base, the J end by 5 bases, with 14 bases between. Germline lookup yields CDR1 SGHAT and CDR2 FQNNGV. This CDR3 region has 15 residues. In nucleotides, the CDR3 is TGTGCCAGCAGCTTAGTCTACCAGGCGGGTACTGAAGCTTTCTTT. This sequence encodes CASSLVYQAGTEAFF.

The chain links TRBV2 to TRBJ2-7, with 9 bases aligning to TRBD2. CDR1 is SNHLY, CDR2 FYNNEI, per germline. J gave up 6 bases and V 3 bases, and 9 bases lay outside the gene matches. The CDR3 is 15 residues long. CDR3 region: CASSDRAGGPGEQYF. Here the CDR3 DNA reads TGTGCCAGCAGTGATCGAGCGGGAGGTCCGGGCGAGCAGTACTTC.

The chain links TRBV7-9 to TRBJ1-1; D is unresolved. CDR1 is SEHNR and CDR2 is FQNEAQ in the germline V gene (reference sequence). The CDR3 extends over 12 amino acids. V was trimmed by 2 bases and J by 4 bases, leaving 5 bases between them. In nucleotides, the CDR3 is TGTGCCAGCAGCTTACGCCTCACTGAAGCTTTCTTT. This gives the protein CASSLRLTEAFF.

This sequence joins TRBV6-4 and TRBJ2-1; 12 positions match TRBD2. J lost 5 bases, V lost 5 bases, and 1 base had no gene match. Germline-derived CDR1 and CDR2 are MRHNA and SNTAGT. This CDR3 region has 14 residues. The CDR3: CASSWTSGNNEQFF. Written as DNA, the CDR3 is TGTGCCAGCAGTTGGACTAGCGGGAACAATGAGCAGTTCTTC.

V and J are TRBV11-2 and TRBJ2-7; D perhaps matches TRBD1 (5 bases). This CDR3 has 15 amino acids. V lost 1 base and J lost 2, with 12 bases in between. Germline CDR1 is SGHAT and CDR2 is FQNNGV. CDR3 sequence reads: CASSLAPTAAYEQYF. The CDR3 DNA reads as TGTGCCAGCAGCTTAGCCCCGACAGCCGCCTACGAGCAGTACTTC.

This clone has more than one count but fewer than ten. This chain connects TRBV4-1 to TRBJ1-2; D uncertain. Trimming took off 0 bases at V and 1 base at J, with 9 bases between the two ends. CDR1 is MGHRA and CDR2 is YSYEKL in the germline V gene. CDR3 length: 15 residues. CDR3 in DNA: TGCGCCAGCAGCCAAGAGGGAAACAATAACTATGGCTACACCTTC. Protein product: CASSQEGNNNYGYTF.

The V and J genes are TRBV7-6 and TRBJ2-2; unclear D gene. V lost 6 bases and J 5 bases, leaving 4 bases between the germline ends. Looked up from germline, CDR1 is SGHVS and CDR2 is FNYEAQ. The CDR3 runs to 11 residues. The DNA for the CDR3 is TGTGCCAGCAGTCGTACCGGGGAGCTGTTTTTT. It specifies CASSRTGELFF.

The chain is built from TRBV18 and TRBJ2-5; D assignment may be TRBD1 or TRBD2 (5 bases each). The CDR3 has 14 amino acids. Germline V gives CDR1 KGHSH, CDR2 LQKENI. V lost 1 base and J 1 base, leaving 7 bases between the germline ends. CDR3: CASSPRGVQETQYF. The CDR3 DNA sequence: TGTGCCAGCTCACCACGAGGGGTCCAAGAGACCCAGTACTTC. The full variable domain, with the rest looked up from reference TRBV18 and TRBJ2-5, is NAGVMQNPRHLVRRRGQEARLRCSPMKGHSHVYWYRQLPEEGLKFMVYLQKENIIDESGMPKERFSAEFPKEGPSILRIQQVVRGDSAAYFCASSPRGVQETQYFGPGTRLLVL.

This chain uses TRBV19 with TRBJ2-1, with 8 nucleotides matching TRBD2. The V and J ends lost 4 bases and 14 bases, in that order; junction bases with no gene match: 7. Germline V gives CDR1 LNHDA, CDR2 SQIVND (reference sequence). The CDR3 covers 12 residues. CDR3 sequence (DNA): TGTGCCAGTAGTACACCGGGACTAGAAGAGTTCTTC. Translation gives CASSTPGLEEFF. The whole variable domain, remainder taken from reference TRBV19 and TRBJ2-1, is DGGITQSPKYLFRKEGQNVTLSCEQNLNHDAMYWYRQDPGQGLRLIYYSQIVNDFQKGDIAEGYSVSREKKESFPLTVTSAQKNPTAFYLCASSTPGLEEFFGPGTRLTVL.

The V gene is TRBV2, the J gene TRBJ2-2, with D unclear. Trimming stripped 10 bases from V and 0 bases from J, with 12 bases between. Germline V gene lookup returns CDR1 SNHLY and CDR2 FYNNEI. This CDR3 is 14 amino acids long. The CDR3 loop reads CATPAGTNTGELFF. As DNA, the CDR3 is TGTGCCACCCCGGCTGGAACGAACACCGGGGAGCTGTTTTTT.

The CDR3 DNA sequence: TGCGCCAGCAAAGACACCCAATATAGCAATCAGCCCCAGCATTTT. Its protein is CASKDTQYSNQPQHF. This chain connects TRBV4-1 to TRBJ1-5; no clear D gene. The length of the CDR3 is 15 residues. V was pared by 7 bases and J by 0 bases, with 13 bases between. Germline loops: CDR1 MGHRA, CDR2 YSYEKL.

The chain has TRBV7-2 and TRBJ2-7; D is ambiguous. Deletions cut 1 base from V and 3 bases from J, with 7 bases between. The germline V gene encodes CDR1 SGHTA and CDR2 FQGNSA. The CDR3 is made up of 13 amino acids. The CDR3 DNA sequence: TGTGCCAGCAGCTTAGTATCAAACTACGAGCAGTACTTC. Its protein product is CASSLVSNYEQYF.

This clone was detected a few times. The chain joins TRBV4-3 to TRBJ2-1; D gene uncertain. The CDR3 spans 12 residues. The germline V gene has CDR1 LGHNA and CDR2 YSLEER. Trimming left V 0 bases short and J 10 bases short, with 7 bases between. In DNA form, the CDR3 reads TGCGCCAGCAGCCAAGAAATGCGAGAGCAGTTCTTC. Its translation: CASSQEMREQFF.